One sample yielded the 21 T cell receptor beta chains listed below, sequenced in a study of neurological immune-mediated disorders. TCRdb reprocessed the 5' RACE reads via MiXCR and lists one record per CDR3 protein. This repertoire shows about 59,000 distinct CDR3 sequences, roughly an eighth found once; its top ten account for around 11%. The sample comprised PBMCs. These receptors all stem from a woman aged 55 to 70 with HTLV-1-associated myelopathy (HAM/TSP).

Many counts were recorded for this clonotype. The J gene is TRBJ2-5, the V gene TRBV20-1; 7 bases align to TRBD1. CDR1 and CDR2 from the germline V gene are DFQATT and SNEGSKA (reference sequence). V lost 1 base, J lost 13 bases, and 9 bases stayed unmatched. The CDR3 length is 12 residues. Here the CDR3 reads CSARGDTGDRYF. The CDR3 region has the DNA TGCAGTGCTAGAGGAGATACAGGGGATCGGTACTTC.

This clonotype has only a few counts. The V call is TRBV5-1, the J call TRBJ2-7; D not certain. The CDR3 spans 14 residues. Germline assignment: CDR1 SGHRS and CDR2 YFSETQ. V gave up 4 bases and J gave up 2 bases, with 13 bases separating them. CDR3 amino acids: CASSLGMGAYEQYF. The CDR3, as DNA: TGCGCCAGCAGCCTGGGGATGGGCGCCTACGAGCAGTACTTC. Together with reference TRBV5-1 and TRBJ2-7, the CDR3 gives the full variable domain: KAGVTQTPRYLIKTRGQQVTLSCSPISGHRSVSWYQQTPGQGLQFLFEYFSETQRNKGNFPGRFSGRQFSNSRSEMNVSTLELGDSALYLCASSLGMGAYEQYFGPGTRLTVT.

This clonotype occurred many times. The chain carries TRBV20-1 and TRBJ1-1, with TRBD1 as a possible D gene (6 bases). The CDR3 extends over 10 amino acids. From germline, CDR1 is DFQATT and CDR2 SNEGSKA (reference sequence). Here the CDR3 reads CSTGRAEAFF. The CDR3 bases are TGCAGCACAGGGAGGGCTGAAGCTTTCTTT.

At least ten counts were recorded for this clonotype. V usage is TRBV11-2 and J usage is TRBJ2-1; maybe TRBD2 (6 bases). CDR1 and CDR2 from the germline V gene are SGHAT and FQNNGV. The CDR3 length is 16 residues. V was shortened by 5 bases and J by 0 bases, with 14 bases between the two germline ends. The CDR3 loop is CASSRGSTSSYNEQFF. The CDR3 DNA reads TGTGCCAGCAGCAGGGGCTCGACTAGCTCCTACAATGAGCAGTTCTTC.

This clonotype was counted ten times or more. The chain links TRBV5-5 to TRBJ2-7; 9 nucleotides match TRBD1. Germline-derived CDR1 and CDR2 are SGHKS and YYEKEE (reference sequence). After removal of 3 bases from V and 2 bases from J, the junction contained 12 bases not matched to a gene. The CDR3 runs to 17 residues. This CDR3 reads CASSSTRLGQGPYEQYF. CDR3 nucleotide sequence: TGTGCCAGCAGCTCGACCCGACTGGGACAGGGCCCCTACGAGCAGTACTTC. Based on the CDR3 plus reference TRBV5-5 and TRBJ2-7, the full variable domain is DAGVTQSPTHLIKTRGQQVTLRCSPISGHKSVSWYQQVLGQGPQFIFQYYEKEERGRGNFPDRFSARQFPNYSSELNVNALLLGDSALYLCASSSTRLGQGPYEQYFGPGTRLTVT.

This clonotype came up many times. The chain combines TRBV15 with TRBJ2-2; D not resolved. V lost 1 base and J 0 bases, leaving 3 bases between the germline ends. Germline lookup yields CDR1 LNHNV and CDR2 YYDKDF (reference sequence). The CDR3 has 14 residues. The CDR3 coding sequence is TGTGCCACCAGCAGAGCCCCGAACACCGGGGAGCTGTTTTTT. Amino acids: CATSRAPNTGELFF.

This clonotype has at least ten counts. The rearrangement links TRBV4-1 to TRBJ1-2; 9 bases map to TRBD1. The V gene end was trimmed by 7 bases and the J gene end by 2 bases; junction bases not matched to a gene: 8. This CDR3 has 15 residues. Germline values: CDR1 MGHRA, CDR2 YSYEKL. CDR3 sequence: CASNPGTGPNYGYTF. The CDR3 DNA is TGCGCCAGCAACCCCGGGACAGGGCCCAACTATGGCTACACCTTC.

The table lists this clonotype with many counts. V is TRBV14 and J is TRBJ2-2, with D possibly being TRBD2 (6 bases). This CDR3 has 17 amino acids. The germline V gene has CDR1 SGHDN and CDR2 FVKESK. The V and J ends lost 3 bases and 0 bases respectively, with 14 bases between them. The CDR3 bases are TGTGCCAGCAGCCATTACAAGACGGGGGCGAACACCGGGGAGCTGTTTTTT. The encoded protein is CASSHYKTGANTGELFF.

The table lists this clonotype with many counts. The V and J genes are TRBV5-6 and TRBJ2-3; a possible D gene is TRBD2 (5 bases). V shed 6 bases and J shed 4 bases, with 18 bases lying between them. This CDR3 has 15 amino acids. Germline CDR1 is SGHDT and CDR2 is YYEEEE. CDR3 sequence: CASTRRVAGADTQYF. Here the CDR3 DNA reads TGTGCCAGCACCCGGCGGGTAGCCGGAGCAGATACGCAGTATTTT.

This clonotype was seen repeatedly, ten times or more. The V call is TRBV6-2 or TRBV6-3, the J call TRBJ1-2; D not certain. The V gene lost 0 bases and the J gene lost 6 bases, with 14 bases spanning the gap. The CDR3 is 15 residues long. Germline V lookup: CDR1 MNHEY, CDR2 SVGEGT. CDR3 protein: CASSYSAVSAHGYTF. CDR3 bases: TGTGCCAGCAGTTACTCAGCAGTAAGCGCCCATGGCTACACCTTC.

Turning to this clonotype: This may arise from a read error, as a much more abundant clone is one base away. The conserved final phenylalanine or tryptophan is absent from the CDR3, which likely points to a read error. The CDR3 DNA reads as TGTGCCAGCAGACTTAAAACAGGATACACAGATACGCAGTATCTT. This gives the protein CASRLKTGYTDTQYL. The rearrangement links TRBV5-8 to TRBJ2-3; the D gene is possibly TRBD1 (5 bases). The CDR3 sequence is 15 residues long. Per germline, CDR1 SGHTS and CDR2 YDEGEE. V lost 5 bases and J lost 2, with 15 bases in between.

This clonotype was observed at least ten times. The CDR3 DNA sequence: TGTGCCAGCAGCCAAACACAGATCAATGGCTACACCTTC. Protein sequence: CASSQTQINGYTF. The J gene is TRBJ1-2, the V gene TRBV3-1; D not certain. The CDR3 length is 13 residues. Germline V gives CDR1 LGHDT, CDR2 YNNKEL (reference sequence). V dropped 2 bases and J dropped 6 bases, with 10 bases sitting between them. The full variable domain, rest sourced from reference TRBV3-1 and TRBJ1-2, is DTAVSQTPKYLVTQMGNDKSIKCEQNLGHDTMYWYKQDSKKFLKIMFSYNNKELIINETVPNRFSPKSPDKAHLNLHINSLELGDSAVYFCASSQTQINGYTFGSGTRLTVV.

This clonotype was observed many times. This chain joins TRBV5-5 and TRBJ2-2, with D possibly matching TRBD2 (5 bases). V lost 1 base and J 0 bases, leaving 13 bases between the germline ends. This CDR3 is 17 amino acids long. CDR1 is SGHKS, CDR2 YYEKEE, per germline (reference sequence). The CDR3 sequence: CASSLLPEAPNTGELFF. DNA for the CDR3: TGTGCCAGCAGCTTGCTACCGGAGGCCCCGAACACCGGGGAGCTGTTTTTT.

This chain's CDR3 is CASRSGRVWELFF. For the CDR3, the DNA is TGTGCCAGCAGGAGCGGGAGGGTTTGGGAGCTGTTTTTT. V is TRBV12-3 or TRBV12-4 and J is TRBJ2-2, with 10 nucleotides matching TRBD2. V was pared by 6 bases and J by 9 bases, with 4 bases of the junction left unmatched. The CDR3 is 13 residues long.

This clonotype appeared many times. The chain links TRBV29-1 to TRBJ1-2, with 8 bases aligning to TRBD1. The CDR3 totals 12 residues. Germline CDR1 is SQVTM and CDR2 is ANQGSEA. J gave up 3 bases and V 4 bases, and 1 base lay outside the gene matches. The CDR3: CSVVTGDYGYTF. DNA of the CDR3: TGCAGCGTTGTGACAGGGGACTATGGCTACACCTTC.

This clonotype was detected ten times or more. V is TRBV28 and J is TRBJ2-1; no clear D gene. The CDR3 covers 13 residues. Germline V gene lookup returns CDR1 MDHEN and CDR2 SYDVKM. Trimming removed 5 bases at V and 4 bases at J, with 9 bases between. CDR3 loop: CASSRSSYNEQFF. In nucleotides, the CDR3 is TGTGCCAGCAGTCGTTCGAGTTACAATGAGCAGTTCTTC.

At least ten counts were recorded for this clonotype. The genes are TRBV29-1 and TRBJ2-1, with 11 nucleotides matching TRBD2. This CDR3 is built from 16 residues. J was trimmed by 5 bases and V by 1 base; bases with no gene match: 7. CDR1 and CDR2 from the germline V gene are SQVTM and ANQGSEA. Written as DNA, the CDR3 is TGCAGCGTTGAAGGGACTAGCGGGCAAGTAGACAATGAGCAGTTCTTC. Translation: CSVEGTSGQVDNEQFF.

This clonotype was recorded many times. The CDR3 is CAISSETSFSETQYF. The CDR3 coding sequence is TGTGCCATCAGCTCCGAGACTAGTTTTTCGGAGACCCAGTACTTC. V gene TRBV10-3 combines with J gene TRBJ2-5, with D possibly matching TRBD2 (6 bases). Trimming removed 6 bases from V and 5 bases from J, with 19 bases in between. CDR3 length: 15 amino acids. Germline lookup yields CDR1 ENHRY and CDR2 SYGVKD.

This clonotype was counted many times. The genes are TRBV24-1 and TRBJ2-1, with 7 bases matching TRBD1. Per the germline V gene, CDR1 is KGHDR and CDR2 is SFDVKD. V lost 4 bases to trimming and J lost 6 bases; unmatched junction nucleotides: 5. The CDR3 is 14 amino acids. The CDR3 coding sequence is TGTGCCACCAGTGACGAGACAGGGCTCAATGAGCAGTTCTTC. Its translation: CATSDETGLNEQFF.

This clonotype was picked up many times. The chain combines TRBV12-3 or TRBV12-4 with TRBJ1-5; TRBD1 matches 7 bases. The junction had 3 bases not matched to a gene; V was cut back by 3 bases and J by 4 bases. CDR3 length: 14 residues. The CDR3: CASSFRGLNQPQHF. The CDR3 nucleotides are TGTGCCAGCAGTTTCAGGGGGTTAAATCAGCCCCAGCATTTT.

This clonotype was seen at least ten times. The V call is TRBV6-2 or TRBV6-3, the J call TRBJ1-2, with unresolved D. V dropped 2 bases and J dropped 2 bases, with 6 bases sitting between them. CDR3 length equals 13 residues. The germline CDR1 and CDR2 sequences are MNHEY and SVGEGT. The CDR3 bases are TGTGCCAGCAGTTACCTGGGGAACTATGGCTACACCTTC. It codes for CASSYLGNYGYTF.